This TCR beta chain stems from a study of cytotoxic CD8 clonotypes in ibrutinib-treated CLL. Notes on the study in general: Clonality grew at ibrutinib response; at progression, it decreased back toward baseline. Baseline-level clonality went beyond age-matched healthy donors and moved in step with circulating CD8+ T-cell counts. Collection times varied between progressing and sustained-remission patients.

TCRdb's copy holds only in-frame clones and misses some; the assay was immunoSEQ multiplex PCR. This sample has 100,000 to 150,000 clones, with 80% to 90% found just once. CDR1 and CDR2 from the germline V gene are MDHEN and SYDVKM. V lost 10 bases to trimming and J lost 7 bases, with 25 bases between them. The CDR3 has 15 amino acids. As to this clone: Its antigen is not known.

J is TRBJ1-2 and V is TRBV28, with D unresolved. The sequence came from a human donor with chronic lymphocytic leukemia. The sequenced sample was PBMCs, obtained after 24 months of ibrutinib treatment. The CDR3 here is CATFTIGRGDPGYTF. DNA of the CDR3: TGTGCCACCTTCACAATCGGCCGCGGGGATCCTGGCTACACCTTC.